This note documents a single TCR beta chain sequence. The antigen remains unidentified. These data come from a study of radiotherapy plus CTLA-4 blockade in lung cancer. Study-wide background: For 18% of patients, objective responses occurred, and approximately 33% had disease control. Study observations and caveats: Some TCR clones had been derived from tumors. These clones expanded in peripheral blood after radiotherapy plus ipilimumab.

The table came from immunoSEQ multiplex PCR; TCRdb's copy has only in-frame clones and leaves some out. The table lists 30,000 to 45,000 clones, around 79% of them singletons. This CDR3 has 13 amino acids. Germline assignment: CDR1 LNHNV and CDR2 YYDKDF (reference sequence). Trimming removed 0 bases at V and 5 bases at J, with 7 bases between. Sequenced here: peripheral blood, sampled from a patient treated with radiotherapy plus ipilimumab. The V gene is TRBV15, the J gene TRBJ1-2; D gene uncertain. The clonotype comes from a human donor with non-small cell lung cancer who had stable disease on radiotherapy plus ipilimumab. The CDR3 is CATSRDGSYGYTF. Written as DNA, the CDR3 is TGTGCCACCAGCAGAGATGGGAGTTATGGCTACACCTTC.